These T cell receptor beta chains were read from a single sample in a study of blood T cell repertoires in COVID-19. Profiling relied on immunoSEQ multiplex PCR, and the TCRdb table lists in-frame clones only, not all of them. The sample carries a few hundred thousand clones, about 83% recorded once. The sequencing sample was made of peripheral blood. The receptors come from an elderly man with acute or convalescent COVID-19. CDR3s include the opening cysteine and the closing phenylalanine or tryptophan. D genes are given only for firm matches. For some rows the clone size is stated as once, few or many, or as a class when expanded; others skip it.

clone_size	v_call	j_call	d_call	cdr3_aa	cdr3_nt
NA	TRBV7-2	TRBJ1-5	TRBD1	CASSFGGQGVQPQHF	TGTGCCAGCAGCTTCGGGGGACAGGGGGTTCAGCCCCAGCATTTT
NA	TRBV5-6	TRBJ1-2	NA	CASSLTHQLYGYTF	TGTGCCAGCAGCTTGACTCACCAACTCTATGGCTACACCTTC
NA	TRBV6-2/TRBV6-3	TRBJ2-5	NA	CASSRTRTLQETQYF	TGTGCCAGCAGTCGGACCAGGACTCTCCAAGAGACCCAGTACTTC
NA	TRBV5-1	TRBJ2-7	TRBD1	CASSLAADRGGEQYF	TGCGCCAGCAGCTTGGCCGCTGACAGGGGAGGCGAGCAGTACTTC
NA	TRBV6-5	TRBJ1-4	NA	CASSYPLPPGGQLFF	TGTGCCAGCAGTTACCCCCTCCCGCCCGGTGGTCAACTGTTTTTT
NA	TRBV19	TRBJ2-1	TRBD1	CASSNQGANNEQFF	TGTGCCAGTAGTAATCAGGGGGCCAACAATGAGCAGTTCTTC
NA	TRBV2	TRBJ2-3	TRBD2	CASSEPGGRADTQYF	TGTGCCAGCAGTGAACCGGGGGGGCGGGCGGATACGCAGTATTTT
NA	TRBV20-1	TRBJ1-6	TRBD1	CSASVDRVGSPLHF	TGCAGTGCTAGTGTTGACAGGGTGGGTTCACCCCTCCACTTT
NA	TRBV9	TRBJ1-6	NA	CASSVAGTNSPLHF	TGTGCCAGCAGCGTTGCAGGTACCAATTCACCCCTCCACTTT
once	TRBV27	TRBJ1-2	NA	CASSAQGIRNYGYTF	TGTGCCAGCAGTGCACAGGGAATTCGGAACTATGGCTACACCTTC
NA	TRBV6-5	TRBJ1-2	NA	CASGHPYGYTF	TGTGCCAGCGGGCATCCCTATGGCTACACCTTC
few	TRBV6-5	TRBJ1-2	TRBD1	CASSYLTGGAGYTF	TGTGCCAGCAGTTACCTTACAGGGGGCGCGGGCTACACCTTC
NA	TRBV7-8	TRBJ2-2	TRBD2	CASSLRRTGGPGTGELFF	TGTGCCAGCAGCTTAAGGCGAACGGGAGGGCCGGGCACCGGGGAGCTGTTTTTT
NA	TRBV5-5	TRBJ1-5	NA	CASSLGPGSNQPQHF	TGTGCCAGCAGCTTGGGGCCGGGTAGCAATCAGCCCCAGCATTTT
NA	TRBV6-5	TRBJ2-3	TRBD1	CASRTGDGAQYF	TGTGCCAGCAGAACAGGGGATGGTGCGCAGTATTTT
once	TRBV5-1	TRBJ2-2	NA	CASSLEGRETGELFF	TGCGCCAGCAGCTTGGAAGGCAGGGAAACCGGGGAGCTGTTTTTT
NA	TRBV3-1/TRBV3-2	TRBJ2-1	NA	CASSPGGYSYNEQFF	TGTGCCAGCAGCCCCGGCGGGTACTCCTACAATGAGCAGTTCTTC
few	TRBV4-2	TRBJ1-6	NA	CASSQDPASSYNSPLHF	TGTGCCAGCAGCCAAGATCCCGCGAGCTCCTATAATTCACCCCTCCACTTT
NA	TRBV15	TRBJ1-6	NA	CATSLRPSSYNSPLHF	TGTGCCACCAGCCTCCGGCCTAGCTCCTATAATTCACCCCTCCACTTT
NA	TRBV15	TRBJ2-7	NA	CATRSVTGFSYEQYF	TGTGCCACCAGGTCCGTGACAGGTTTCTCCTACGAGCAGTACTTC
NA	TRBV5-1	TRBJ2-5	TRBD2	CASSLSPAGGEETQYF	TGCGCCAGCAGCTTATCCCCCGCGGGAGGAGAAGAGACCCAGTACTTC
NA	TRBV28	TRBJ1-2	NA	CASSLLGAGANYGYTF	TGTGCCAGCAGTTTGTTAGGCGCTGGGGCGAACTATGGCTACACCTTC
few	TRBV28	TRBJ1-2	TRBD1	CASSRGTGSSPVYGYTF	TGTGCCAGCAGCCGCGGGACAGGGTCTAGCCCCGTGTATGGCTACACCTTC
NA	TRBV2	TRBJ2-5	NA	CASNRLIQETQYF	TGTGCCAGCAACCGACTCATACAAGAGACCCAGTACTTC
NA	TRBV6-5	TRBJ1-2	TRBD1	CASTPGQGDRSGYTF	TGTGCCAGCACCCCTGGACAGGGGGATAGGAGTGGCTACACCTTC
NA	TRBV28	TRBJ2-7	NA	CASSFHRTATRQYF	TGTGCCAGCAGTTTCCACCGGACAGCTACCAGGCAGTACTTC
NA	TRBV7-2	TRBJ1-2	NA	CASSLGGGTNYGYTF	TGTGCCAGCAGCTTAGGGGGGGGCACCAACTATGGCTACACCTTC